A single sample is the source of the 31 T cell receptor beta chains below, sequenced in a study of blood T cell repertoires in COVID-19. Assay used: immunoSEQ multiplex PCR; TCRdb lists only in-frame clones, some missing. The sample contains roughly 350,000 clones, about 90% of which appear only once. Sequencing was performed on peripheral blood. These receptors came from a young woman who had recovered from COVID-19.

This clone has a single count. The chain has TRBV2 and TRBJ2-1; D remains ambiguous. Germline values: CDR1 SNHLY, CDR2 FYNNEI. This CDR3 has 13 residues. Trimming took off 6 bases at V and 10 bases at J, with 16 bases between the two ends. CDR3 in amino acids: CASRASATAEQFF. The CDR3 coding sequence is TGTGCCAGCAGGGCGAGCGCGACGGCGGAGCAGTTCTTC.

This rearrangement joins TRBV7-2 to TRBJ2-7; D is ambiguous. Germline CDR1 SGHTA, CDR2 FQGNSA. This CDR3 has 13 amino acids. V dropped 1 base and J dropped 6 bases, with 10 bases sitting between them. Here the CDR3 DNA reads TGTGCCAGCAGCTTAGGAATCTACTCCGAGCAGTACGTC. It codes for CASSLGIYSEQYV.

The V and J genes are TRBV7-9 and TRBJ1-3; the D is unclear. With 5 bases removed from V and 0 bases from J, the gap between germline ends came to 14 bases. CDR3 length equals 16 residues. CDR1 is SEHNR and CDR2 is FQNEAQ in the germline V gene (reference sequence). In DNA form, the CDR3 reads TGTGCCAGCAGCGACGCAGTGGGCCTCTCTGGAAACACCATATATTTT. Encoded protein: CASSDAVGLSGNTIYF.

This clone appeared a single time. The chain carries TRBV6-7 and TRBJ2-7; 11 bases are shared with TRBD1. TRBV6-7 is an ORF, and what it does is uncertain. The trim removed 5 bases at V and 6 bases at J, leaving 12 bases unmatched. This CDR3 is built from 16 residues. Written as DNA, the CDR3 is TGTGCCAGCAGTAAAACCGGGACAGGGGGGACTCGCGAGCAGTACGTC. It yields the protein CASSKTGTGGTREQYV.

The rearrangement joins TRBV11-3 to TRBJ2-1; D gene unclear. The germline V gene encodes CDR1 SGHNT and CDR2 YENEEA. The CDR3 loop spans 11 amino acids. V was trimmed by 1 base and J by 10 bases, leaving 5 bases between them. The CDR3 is CASSLGREQFF. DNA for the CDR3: TGTGCCAGCAGCTTAGGCAGAGAGCAGTTCTTC.

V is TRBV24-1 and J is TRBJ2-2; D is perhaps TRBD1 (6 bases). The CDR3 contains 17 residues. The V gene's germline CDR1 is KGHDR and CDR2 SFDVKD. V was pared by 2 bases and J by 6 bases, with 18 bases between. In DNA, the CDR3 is TGTGCCACCAGTGATTACAACAGGGAGAAACTTTCCGGGGAGCTGTTTTTT. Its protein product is CATSDYNREKLSGELFF.

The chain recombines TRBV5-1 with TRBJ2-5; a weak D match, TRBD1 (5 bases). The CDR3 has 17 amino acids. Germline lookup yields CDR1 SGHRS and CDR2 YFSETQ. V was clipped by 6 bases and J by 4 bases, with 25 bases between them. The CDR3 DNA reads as TGCGCCAGCACCCCGATGGTCGACCGGGCCCAGGGAGAGACCCAGTACTTC. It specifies CASTPMVDRAQGETQYF.

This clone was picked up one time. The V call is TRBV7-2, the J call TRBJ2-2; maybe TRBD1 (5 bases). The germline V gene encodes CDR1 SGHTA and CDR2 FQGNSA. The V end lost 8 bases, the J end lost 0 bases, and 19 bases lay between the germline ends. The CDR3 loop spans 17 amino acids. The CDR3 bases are TGTGCCAGCTCGGTACATGGCGACAGCCCGAACACCGGGGAGCTGTTTTTT. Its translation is CASSVHGDSPNTGELFF.

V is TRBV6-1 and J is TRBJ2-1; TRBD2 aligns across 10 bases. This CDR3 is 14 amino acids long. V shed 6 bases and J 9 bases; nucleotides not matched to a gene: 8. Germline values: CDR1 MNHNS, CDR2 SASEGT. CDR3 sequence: CASRGLAGDFEQFF. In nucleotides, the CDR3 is TGTGCCAGCAGAGGTCTAGCGGGAGATTTTGAGCAGTTCTTC.

CDR3 sequence reads: CASSLSGSYGYTF. CDR3 coding DNA: TGTGCCAGCAGTTTGTCGGGAAGCTATGGCTACACCTTC. The chain links TRBV12-3 or TRBV12-4 to TRBJ1-2; D is unresolved. This CDR3 is built from 13 residues. Trimming took off 3 bases at V and 4 bases at J, with 9 bases between the two ends.

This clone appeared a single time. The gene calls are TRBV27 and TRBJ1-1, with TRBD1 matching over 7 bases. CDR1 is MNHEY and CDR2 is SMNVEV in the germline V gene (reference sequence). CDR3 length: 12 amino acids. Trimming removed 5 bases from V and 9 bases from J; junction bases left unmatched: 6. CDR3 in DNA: TGTGCCAGCAGTGAGCCGGGACAGAAAGCTTTCTTT. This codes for CASSEPGQKAFF.

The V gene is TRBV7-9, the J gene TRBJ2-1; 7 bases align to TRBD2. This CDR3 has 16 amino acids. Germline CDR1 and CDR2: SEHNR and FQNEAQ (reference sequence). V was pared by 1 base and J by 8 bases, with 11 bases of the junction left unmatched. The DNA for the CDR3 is TGTGCCAGCAGCTTAGGATTTGGCGGGGAGGGCTATGAGCAGTTCTTC. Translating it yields CASSLGFGGEGYEQFF.

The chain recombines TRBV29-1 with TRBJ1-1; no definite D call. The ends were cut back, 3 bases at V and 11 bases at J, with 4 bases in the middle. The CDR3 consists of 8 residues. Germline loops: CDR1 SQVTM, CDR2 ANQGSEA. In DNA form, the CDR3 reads TGCAGCGTTGATGGCGCTTTCTTT. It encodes CSVDGAFF.

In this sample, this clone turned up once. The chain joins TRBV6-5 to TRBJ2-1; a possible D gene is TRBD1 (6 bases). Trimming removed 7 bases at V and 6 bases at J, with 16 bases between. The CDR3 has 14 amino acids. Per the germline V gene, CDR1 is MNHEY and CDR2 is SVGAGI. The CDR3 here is CASTRDIQPNEQFF. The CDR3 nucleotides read TGTGCCAGCACTCGGGACATTCAACCCAATGAGCAGTTCTTC.

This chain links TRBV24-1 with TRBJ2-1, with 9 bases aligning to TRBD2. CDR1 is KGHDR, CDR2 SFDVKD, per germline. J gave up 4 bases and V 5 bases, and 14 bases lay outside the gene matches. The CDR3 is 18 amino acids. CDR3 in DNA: TGTGCCACCAGTGGCACTGCGGGGGCGGGAGGGCTATACAATGAGCAGTTCTTC. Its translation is CATSGTAGAGGLYNEQFF.

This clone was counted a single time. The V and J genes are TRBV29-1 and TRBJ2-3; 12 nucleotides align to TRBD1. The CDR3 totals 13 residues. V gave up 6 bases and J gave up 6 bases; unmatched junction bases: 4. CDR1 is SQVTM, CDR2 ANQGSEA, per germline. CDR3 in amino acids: CSVGTGGRDTQYF. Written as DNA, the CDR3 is TGCAGCGTCGGGACAGGGGGCCGGGATACGCAGTATTTT.

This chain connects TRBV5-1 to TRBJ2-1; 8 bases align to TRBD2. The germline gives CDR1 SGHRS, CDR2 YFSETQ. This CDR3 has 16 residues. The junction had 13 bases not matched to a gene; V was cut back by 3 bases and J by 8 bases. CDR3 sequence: CASSYDMAGGYHEQFF. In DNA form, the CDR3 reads TGCGCCAGCAGCTATGATATGGCGGGAGGTTACCATGAGCAGTTCTTC. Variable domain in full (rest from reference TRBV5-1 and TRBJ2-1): KAGVTQTPRYLIKTRGQQVTLSCSPISGHRSVSWYQQTPGQGLQFLFEYFSETQRNKGNFPGRFSGRQFSNSRSEMNVSTLELGDSALYLCASSYDMAGGYHEQFFGPGTRLTVL.

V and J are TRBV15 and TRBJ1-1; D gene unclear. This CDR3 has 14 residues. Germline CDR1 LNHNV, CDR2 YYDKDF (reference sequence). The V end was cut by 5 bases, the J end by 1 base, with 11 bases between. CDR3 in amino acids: CATSSDFTNTEAFF. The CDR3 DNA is TGTGCCACCAGCTCGGACTTCACGAACACTGAAGCTTTCTTT.

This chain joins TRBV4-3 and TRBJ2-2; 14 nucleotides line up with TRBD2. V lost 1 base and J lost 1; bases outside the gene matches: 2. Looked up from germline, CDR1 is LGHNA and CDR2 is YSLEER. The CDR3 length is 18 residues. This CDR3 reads CASSQGGLAGGNTGELFF. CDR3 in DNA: TGCGCCAGCAGCCAAGGAGGACTAGCGGGAGGGAACACCGGGGAGCTGTTTTTT.

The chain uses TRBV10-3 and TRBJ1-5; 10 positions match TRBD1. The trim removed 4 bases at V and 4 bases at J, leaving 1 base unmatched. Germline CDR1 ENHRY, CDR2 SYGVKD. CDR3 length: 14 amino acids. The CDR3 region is CAISGTGGNQPQHF. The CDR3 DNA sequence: TGTGCCATCAGTGGGACAGGGGGGAATCAGCCCCAGCATTTT.

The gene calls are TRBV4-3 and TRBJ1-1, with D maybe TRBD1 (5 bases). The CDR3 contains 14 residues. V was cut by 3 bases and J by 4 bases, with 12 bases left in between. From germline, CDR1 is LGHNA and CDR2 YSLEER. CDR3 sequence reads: CASSQLGGATEAFF. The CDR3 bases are TGCGCCAGCAGCCAGCTTGGTGGGGCCACTGAAGCTTTCTTT.

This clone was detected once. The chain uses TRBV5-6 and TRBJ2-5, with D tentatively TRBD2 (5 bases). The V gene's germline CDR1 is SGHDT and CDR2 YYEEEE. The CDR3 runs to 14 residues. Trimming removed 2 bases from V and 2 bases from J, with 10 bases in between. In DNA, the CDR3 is TGTGCCAGCAGCTTTCAGCGGCTACAAGAGACCCAGTACTTC. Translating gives CASSFQRLQETQYF.

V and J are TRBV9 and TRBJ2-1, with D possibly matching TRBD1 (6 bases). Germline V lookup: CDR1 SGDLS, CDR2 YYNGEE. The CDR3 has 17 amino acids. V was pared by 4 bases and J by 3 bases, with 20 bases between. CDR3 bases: TGTGCCAGCAGCACCCCCCAGGCGCAGGGGAGCTACAATGAGCAGTTCTTC. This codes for CASSTPQAQGSYNEQFF.

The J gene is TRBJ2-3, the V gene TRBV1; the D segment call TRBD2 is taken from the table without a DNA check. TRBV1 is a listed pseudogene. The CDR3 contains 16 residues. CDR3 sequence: CTSSQDRPSGTDTQYF. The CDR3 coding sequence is TGCACCAGCAGCCAAGATAGGCCTAGCGGCACAGATACGCAGTATTTT.

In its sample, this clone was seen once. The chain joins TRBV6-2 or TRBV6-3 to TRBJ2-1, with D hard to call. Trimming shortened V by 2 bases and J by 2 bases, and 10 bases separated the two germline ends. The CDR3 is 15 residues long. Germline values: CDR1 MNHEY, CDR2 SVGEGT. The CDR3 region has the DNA TGTGCCAGCAGTTACCCCCGGGTTCCCTACAATGAGCAGTTCTTC. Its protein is CASSYPRVPYNEQFF.

The CDR3 region has the DNA TGTGCCAGCAGCCTTATGAGGAGCTCCTATAATTCACCCCTCCACTTT. Its protein product is CASSLMRSSYNSPLHF. The chain recombines TRBV27 with TRBJ1-6; D call uncertain. Germline loops: CDR1 MNHEY, CDR2 SMNVEV (reference sequence). Trimming cost V 6 bases and J 0 bases, with 12 bases left between them. The CDR3 loop spans 16 amino acids.

CDR3 loop: CATSDLQGRENTGELFF. The CDR3 DNA reads as TGTGCCACCAGTGATTTGCAGGGCAGGGAAAACACCGGGGAGCTGTTTTTT. J is TRBJ2-2 and V is TRBV24-1, with D possibly TRBD1 on 5 matching bases. The CDR3 loop spans 17 amino acids. CDR1 KGHDR and CDR2 SFDVKD come from the germline V gene. Between the trimmed V and J ends, which lost 0 bases and 2 bases, there was a span of 12 bases.

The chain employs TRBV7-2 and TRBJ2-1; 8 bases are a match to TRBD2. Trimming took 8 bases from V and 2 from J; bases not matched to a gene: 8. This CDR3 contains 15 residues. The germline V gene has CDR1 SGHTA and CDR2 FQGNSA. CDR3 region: CASLRREGPYNEQFF. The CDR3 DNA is TGTGCCAGCCTGAGACGGGAGGGCCCCTACAATGAGCAGTTCTTC.

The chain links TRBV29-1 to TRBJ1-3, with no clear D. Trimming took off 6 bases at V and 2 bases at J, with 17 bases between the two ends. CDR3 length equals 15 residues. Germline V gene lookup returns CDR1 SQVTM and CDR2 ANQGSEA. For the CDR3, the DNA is TGCAGCGTGGAATCACAGCTTTTGACTGGAAACACCATATATTTT. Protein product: CSVESQLLTGNTIYF. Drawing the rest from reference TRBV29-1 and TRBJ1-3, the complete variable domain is SAVISQKPSRDICQRGTSLTIQCQVDSQVTMMFWYRQQPGQSLTLIATANQGSEATYESGFVIDKFPISRPNLTFSTLTVSNMSPEDSSIYLCSVESQLLTGNTIYFGEGSWLTVV.

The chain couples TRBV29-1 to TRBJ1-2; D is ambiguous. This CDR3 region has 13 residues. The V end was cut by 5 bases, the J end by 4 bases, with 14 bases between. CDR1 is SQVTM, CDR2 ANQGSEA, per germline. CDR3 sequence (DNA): TGCAGCGTTTCCATATCCTGGGCCTATGGCTACACCTTC. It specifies CSVSISWAYGYTF.

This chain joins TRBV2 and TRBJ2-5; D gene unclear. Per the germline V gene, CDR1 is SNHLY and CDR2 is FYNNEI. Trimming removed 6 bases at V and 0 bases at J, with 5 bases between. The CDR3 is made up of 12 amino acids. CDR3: CASRGNQETQYF. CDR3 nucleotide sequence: TGTGCCAGCAGGGGCAACCAAGAGACCCAGTACTTC.